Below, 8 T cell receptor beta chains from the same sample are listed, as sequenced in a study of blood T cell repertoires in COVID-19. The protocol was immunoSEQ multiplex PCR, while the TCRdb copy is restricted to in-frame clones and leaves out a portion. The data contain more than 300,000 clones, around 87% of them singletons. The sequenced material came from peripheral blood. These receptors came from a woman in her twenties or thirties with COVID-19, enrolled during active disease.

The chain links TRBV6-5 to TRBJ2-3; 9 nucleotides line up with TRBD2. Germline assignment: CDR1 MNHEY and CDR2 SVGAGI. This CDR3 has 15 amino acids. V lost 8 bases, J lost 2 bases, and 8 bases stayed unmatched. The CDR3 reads CASLRLAGATDTQYF. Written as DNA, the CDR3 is TGTGCCAGCCTACGATTAGCGGGAGCCACAGATACGCAGTATTTT.

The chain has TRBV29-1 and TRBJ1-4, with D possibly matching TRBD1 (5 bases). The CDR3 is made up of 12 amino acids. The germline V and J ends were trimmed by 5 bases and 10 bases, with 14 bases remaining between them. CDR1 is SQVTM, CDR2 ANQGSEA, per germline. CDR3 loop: CSVTLSGGKLFF. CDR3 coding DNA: TGCAGCGTTACCCTGAGCGGGGGAAAACTGTTTTTT.

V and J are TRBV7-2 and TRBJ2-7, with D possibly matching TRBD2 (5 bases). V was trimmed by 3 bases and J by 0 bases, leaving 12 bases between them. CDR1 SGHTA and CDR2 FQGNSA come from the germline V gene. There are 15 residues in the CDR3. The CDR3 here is CASSFRGGSSYEQYF. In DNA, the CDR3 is TGTGCCAGCAGCTTTCGTGGAGGATCCTCCTACGAGCAGTACTTC.

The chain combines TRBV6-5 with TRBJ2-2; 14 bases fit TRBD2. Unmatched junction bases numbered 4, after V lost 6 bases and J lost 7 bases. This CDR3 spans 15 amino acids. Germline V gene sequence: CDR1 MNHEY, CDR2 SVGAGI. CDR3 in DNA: TGTGCCAGCAGGGGACTAGCGGGAGTAGGCGGGGAGCTGTTTTTT. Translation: CASRGLAGVGGELFF.

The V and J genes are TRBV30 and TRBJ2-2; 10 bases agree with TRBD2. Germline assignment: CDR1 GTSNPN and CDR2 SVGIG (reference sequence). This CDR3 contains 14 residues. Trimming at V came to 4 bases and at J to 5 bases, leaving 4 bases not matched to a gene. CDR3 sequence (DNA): TGTGCCTGGACGGGACTAGCGCGAACCGGGGAGCTGTTTTTT. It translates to CAWTGLARTGELFF.

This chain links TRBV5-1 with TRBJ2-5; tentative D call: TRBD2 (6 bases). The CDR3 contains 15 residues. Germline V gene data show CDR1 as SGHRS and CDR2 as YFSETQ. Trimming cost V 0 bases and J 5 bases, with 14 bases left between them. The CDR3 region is CASSLGRGNLETQYF. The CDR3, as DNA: TGCGCCAGCAGCTTGGGTCGGGGGAATCTGGAGACCCAGTACTTC.

The CDR3 region has the DNA TGTGCCAGCAGCTTGGATGCATCGGGGGAGACCCAGTACTTC. Translation: CASSLDASGETQYF. The chain carries TRBV5-4 and TRBJ2-5, with a tentative D call TRBD2 (5 bases). V was pared by 0 bases and J by 5 bases, with 11 bases between. Germline V CDR1 and CDR2: SGHNT, YYREEE (reference sequence). The CDR3 loop spans 14 amino acids. Full variable domain (missing parts from reference TRBV5-4 and TRBJ2-5): ETGVTQSPTHLIKTRGQQVTLRCSSQSGHNTVSWYQQALGQGPQFIFQYYREEENGRGNFPPRFSGLQFPNYSSELNVNALELDDSALYLCASSLDASGETQYFGPGTRLLVL.

The CDR3 DNA sequence: TGTGCCAGCAGCTTAGATCTCGGAGACGAGCAGTACTTC. Its translation: CASSLDLGDEQYF. V gene TRBV11-2 combines with J gene TRBJ2-7; D gene uncertain. This CDR3 has 13 residues. Trimming cost V 0 bases and J 5 bases, with 8 bases left between them. Per the germline V gene, CDR1 is SGHAT and CDR2 is FQNNGV.